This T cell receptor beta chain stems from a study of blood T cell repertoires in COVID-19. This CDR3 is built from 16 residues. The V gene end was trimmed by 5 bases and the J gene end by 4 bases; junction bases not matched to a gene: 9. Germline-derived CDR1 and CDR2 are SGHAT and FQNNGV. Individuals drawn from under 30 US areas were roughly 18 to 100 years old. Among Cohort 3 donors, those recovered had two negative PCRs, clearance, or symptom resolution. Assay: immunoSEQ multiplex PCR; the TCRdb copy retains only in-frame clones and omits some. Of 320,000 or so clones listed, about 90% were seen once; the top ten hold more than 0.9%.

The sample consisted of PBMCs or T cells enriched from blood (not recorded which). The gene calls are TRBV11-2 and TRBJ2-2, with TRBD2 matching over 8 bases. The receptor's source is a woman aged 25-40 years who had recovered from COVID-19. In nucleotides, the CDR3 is TGTGCCAGCAGCCCGCCCGGGACTAGGTCCACCGGGGAGCTGTTTTTT. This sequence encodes CASSPPGTRSTGELFF. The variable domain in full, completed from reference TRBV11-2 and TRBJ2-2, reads EAGVAQSPRYKIIEKRQSVAFWCNPISGHATLYWYQQILGQGPKLLIQFQNNGVVDDSQLPKDRFSAERLKGVDSTLKIQPAKLEDSAVYLCASSPPGTRSTGELFFGEGSRLTVL.